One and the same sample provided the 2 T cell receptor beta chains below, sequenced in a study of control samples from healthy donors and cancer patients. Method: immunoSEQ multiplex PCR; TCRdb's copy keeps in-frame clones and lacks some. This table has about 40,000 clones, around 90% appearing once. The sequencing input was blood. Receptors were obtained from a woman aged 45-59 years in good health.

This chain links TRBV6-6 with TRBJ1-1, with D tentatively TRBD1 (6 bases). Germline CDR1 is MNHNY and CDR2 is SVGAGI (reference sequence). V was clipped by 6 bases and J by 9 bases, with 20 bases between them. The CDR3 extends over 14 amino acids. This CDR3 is CASSPSMGARKAFF. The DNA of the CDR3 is TGTGCCAGCAGCCCCTCGATGGGGGCTCGAAAAGCTTTCTTT.

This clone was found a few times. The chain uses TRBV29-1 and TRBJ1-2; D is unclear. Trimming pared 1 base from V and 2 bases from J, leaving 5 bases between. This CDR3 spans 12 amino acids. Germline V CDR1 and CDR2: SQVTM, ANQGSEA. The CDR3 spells CSVEAVNYGYTF. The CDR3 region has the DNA TGCAGCGTTGAAGCGGTGAACTATGGCTACACCTTC.